This T cell receptor beta chain was identified during a study of T cell responses to AZD1222 COVID-19 vaccine. Broader study findings: Among spike-specific TCRs, nearly half reportedly target unmutated variant regions. All repertoire sampling was performed exclusively after the peak T cell response. After two AZD1222 doses, spike-specific TCR breadth and depth rose versus day 0.

CDR3 size: 14 residues. J lost 4 bases, V lost 3 bases, and 3 bases had no gene match. Germline V gene data show CDR1 as MNHNS and CDR2 as SASEGT. Analyses pooled second doses at about 4 or about 12 weeks. Sequenced by immunoSEQ multiplex PCR; TCRdb stores in-frame clones only, minus some. The profile shows approximately 35,000 clones, 65% to 90% of them singletons. Turning to this clone: The antigen remains unidentified.

The sequence derives from an adult who received the AZD1222 COVID-19 vaccine. Source: peripheral blood, taken 28 days after the second AZD1222 dose. This sequence joins TRBV6-1 and TRBJ2-5, with 9 bases identical to TRBD2. The CDR3 DNA follows: TGTGCCAGCAGTGATGGGACTAGCCTAGAGACCCAGTACTTC. Translated: CASSDGTSLETQYF.